The 8 T cell receptor beta chains below come from one sample, sequenced in a study of OX40 agonist ivuxolimab in advanced cancers. Generated by immunoSEQ multiplex PCR, the TCRdb table keeps only in-frame clones and is missing some. The repertoire includes 53,000 or so clones, 84% of them detected once, and about 0.65% sits in the top ten. The sequenced sample was CD4+ or CD8+ T cells sorted from blood, obtained in a trial of the OX40 agonist ivuxolimab. Receptors were obtained from an adult with an advanced solid tumor such as melanoma, head and neck, liver or kidney cancer.

In this sample, this clone turned up once. The chain carries TRBV11-2 and TRBJ2-1; perhaps TRBD2 as D (5 bases). V shed 5 bases and J shed 3 bases, with 8 bases lying between them. The CDR3 sequence is 13 residues long. The germline V gene encodes CDR1 SGHAT and CDR2 FQNNGV. CDR3 amino acids: CASSPDYYNEQFF. The DNA of the CDR3 is TGTGCCAGCAGCCCTGACTACTACAATGAGCAGTTCTTC.

The gene calls are TRBV19 and TRBJ1-5, with TRBD1 as a possible D gene (6 bases). Looked up from germline, CDR1 is LNHDA and CDR2 is SQIVND (reference sequence). Trimming took off 3 bases at V and 6 bases at J, with 18 bases between the two ends. There are 16 residues in the CDR3. CDR3 DNA sequence: TGTGCCAGTAGTATCCCCCCGGGGGCTTCCGTTCAGCCCCAGCATTTT. This encodes CASSIPPGASVQPQHF.

The chain employs TRBV15 and TRBJ1-1; D is ambiguous. This CDR3 has 11 residues. V gave up 0 bases and J gave up 6 bases, with 2 bases separating them. In germline, CDR1 is LNHNV, CDR2 YYDKDF (reference sequence). CDR3 bases: TGTGCCACCAGCAGAGAGGCTGAAGCTTTCTTT. As protein: CATSREAEAFF.

The chain uses TRBV5-1 and TRBJ2-5, with D possibly TRBD1 on 5 matching bases. Looked up from germline, CDR1 is SGHRS and CDR2 is YFSETQ. Trimming stripped 6 bases from V and 4 bases from J, with 13 bases between. This CDR3 spans 13 amino acids. CDR3 in amino acids: CASTLGQGETQYF. CDR3 DNA sequence: TGCGCCAGCACCCTGGGGCAGGGAGAGACCCAGTACTTC. Full variable domain (rest looked up from reference TRBV5-1 and TRBJ2-5): KAGVTQTPRYLIKTRGQQVTLSCSPISGHRSVSWYQQTPGQGLQFLFEYFSETQRNKGNFPGRFSGRQFSNSRSEMNVSTLELGDSALYLCASTLGQGETQYFGPGTRLLVL.

The V and J genes are TRBV5-1 and TRBJ1-6, with D possibly matching TRBD1 (6 bases). V was shortened by 2 bases and J by 8 bases, with 11 bases between the two germline ends. Germline CDR1 and CDR2: SGHRS and YFSETQ. The CDR3 is 14 amino acids. This CDR3 reads CASSLQGDDSPLHF. The CDR3 DNA reads TGCGCCAGCAGCTTACAGGGAGACGATTCACCCCTCCACTTT.

On this clone itself: A read error may account for a junction end that differs from germline. The chain links TRBV28 to TRBJ1-1; D gene ambiguous. The CDR3 covers 12 residues. Germline loops: CDR1 MDHEN, CDR2 SYDVKM. The CDR3 sequence: CASSDKGRRPLF. The CDR3 region has the DNA TGTGCCAGCAGTGACAAAGGACGGCGACCATTATTT. The full variable domain, completed using reference TRBV28 and TRBJ1-1, is DVKVTQSSRYLVKRTGEKVFLECVQDMDHENMFWYRQDPGLGLRLIYFSYDVKMKEKGDIPEGYSVSREKKERFSLILESASTNQTSMYLCASSDKGRRPLFGQGTRLTVV.

V is TRBV28 and J is TRBJ1-2; D not certain. The germline V gene has CDR1 MDHEN and CDR2 SYDVKM. This CDR3 contains 14 residues. V shed 3 bases and J shed 3 bases, with 11 bases lying between them. CDR3 protein: CASSLGSRDYGYTF. The CDR3 nucleotides are TGTGCCAGCAGTTTGGGCAGTAGAGACTATGGCTACACCTTC.

The gene calls are TRBV7-2 and TRBJ2-6, with unresolved D. There are 15 residues in the CDR3. Germline V lookup: CDR1 SGHTA, CDR2 FQGNSA. V was pared by 5 bases and J by 0 bases, with 8 bases between. CDR3 coding DNA: TGTGCCAGCAGCCCCAGCAGCTCTGGGGCCAACGTCCTGACTTTC. Residues: CASSPSSSGANVLTF.